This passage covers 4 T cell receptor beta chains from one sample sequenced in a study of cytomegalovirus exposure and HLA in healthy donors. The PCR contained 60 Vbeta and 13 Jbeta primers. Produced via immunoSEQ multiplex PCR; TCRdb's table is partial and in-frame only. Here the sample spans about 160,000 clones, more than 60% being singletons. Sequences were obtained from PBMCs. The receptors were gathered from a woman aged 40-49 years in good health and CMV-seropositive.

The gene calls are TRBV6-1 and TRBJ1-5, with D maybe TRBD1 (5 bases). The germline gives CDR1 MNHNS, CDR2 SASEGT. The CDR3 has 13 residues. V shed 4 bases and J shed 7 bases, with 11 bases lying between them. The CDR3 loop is CASSATGEQPQHF. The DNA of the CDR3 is TGTGCCAGCAGTGCAACAGGTGAACAGCCCCAGCATTTT.

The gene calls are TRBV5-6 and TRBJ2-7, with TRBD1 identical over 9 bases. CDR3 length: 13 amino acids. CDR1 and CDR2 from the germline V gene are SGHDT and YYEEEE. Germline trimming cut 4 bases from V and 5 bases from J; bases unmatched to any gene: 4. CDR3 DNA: TGTGCCAGCAGCCGACAGGGGGTAAACGAGCAGTACTTC. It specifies CASSRQGVNEQYF.

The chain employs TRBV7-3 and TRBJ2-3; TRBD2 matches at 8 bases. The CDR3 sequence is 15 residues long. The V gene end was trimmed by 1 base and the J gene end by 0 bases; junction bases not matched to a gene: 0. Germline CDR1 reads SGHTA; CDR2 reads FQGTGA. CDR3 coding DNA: TGTGCCAGCAGCTTAAGCGGGGGGAGCACAGATACGCAGTATTTT. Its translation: CASSLSGGSTDTQYF.

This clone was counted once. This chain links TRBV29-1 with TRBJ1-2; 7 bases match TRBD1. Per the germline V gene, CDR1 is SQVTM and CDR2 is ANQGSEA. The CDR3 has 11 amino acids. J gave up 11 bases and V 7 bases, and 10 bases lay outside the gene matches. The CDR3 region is CSDRDSSDYTF. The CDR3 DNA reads TGCAGCGATCGGGACAGCTCAGATTACACCTTC.